This T cell receptor (beta chain) appears in the sequencing data of a study of identical twins. Template switching added a universal primer site; cDNA carried unique molecular identifiers. TCRdb ran MiXCR on the 5' RACE reads and lists one entry per CDR3 protein. This sample has approximately 530,000 distinct CDR3 sequences, with approximately 20% found just once. Trimming shortened V by 0 bases and J by 9 bases, and 9 bases separated the two germline ends. The CDR3 is 13 amino acids. Germline V gene sequence: CDR1 ENHRY, CDR2 SYGVKD. This clonotype was observed at least ten times. The same data also went into a second study, on yellow fever vaccine responses in identical twins.

Sequencing input: CD4+ T cells sorted from blood. The source is a woman in her late teens or twenties in good health. This chain joins TRBV10-3 and TRBJ2-1; tentatively, D is TRBD1 or TRBD2 (5 bases each). CDR3 region: CAISESRAGEQFF. DNA of the CDR3: TGTGCCATCAGTGAGTCCAGGGCGGGTGAGCAGTTCTTC.